These 5 T cell receptor beta chains were all obtained from the same sample, sequenced in a study of cytomegalovirus exposure and HLA in healthy donors. Both 60 Vbeta primers and 13 Jbeta primers went into the PCR. Using immunoSEQ multiplex PCR, the repertoire was profiled, and TCRdb retains in-frame clones only, with some absent. The table lists 210,000 or so clones, over 75% of them singletons. Sequencing was performed on PBMCs. The receptors here all came from a human donor in good health.

The V call is TRBV6-1, the J call TRBJ2-2, with D perhaps TRBD2 (6 bases). This CDR3 region has 15 residues. Germline V lookup: CDR1 MNHNS, CDR2 SASEGT. Trimming took off 6 bases at V and 4 bases at J, with 15 bases between the two ends. CDR3 sequence reads: CASSLTAGTTGELFF. CDR3 in DNA: TGTGCCAGCAGCCTTACAGCGGGTACCACCGGGGAGCTGTTTTTT.

The gene calls are TRBV7-3 and TRBJ2-1; 7 nucleotides align to TRBD2. V was pared by 1 base and J by 4 bases, with 10 bases of the junction left unmatched. The CDR3 is 17 amino acids. Germline V gene sequence: CDR1 SGHTA, CDR2 FQGTGA. CDR3 amino acids: CASSLIPRASGYNEQFF. The CDR3, as DNA: TGTGCCAGCAGCTTAATCCCTCGGGCTAGCGGATACAATGAGCAGTTCTTC. Complete variable domain (other parts from reference TRBV7-3 and TRBJ2-1): GAGVSQTPSNKVTEKGKYVELRCDPISGHTALYWYRQSLGQGPEFLIYFQGTGAADDSGLPNDRFFAVRPEGSVSTLKIQRTERGDSAVYLCASSLIPRASGYNEQFFGPGTRLTVL.

The CDR3 coding sequence is TGTGCCAGCTCAACACGACATACAGATACGCAGTATTTT. Translated: CASSTRHTDTQYF. This chain connects TRBV18 to TRBJ2-3, with D unresolved. Germline CDR1 and CDR2: KGHSH and LQKENI. The CDR3 is 13 amino acids. The V end lost 5 bases, the J end lost 3 bases, and 9 bases lay between the germline ends.

The gene calls are TRBV7-2 and TRBJ2-7, with D uncertain. This CDR3 is 14 amino acids long. V was clipped by 2 bases and J by 6 bases, with 14 bases between them. Germline assignment: CDR1 SGHTA and CDR2 FQGNSA. The CDR3 region is CASSLFPRRSEQYF. CDR3 in DNA: TGTGCCAGCAGCTTATTCCCCCGCCGGTCCGAGCAGTACTTC. Looking up the rest from reference TRBV7-2 and TRBJ2-7 gives the full variable domain: GAGVSQSPSNKVTEKGKDVELRCDPISGHTALYWYRQSLGQGLEFLIYFQGNSAPDKSGLPSDRFSAERTGGSVSTLTIQRTQQEDSAVYLCASSLFPRRSEQYFGPGTRLTVT.

The rearrangement links TRBV7-9 to TRBJ2-1, with 9 positions matching TRBD2. The CDR3 covers 16 residues. Trimming removed 7 bases from V and 6 bases from J; junction bases left unmatched: 13. CDR1 is SEHNR, CDR2 FQNEAQ, per germline (reference sequence). The CDR3, as DNA: TGTGCCAGCACCACCGGGGACTTAGCGGGAGTCAATGAGCAGTTCTTC. Encoded protein: CASTTGDLAGVNEQFF.